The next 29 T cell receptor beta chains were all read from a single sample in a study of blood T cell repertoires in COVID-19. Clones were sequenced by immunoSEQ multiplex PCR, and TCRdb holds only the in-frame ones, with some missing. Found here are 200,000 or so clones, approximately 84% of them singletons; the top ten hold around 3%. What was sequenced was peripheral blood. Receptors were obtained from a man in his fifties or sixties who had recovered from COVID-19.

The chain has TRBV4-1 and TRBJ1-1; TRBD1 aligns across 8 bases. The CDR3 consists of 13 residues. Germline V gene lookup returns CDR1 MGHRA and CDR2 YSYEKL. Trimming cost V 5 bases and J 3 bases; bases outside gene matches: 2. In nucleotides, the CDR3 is TGCGCCAGCAGCTTACAGGGGGACACTGAAGCTTTCTTT. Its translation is CASSLQGDTEAFF.

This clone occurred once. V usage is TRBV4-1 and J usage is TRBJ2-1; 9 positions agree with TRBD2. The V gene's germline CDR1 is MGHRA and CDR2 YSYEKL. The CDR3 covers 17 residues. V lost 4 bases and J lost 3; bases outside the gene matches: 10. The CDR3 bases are TGCGCCAGCAGCCGTGTGACCGGGACTAGCAGCTACAATGAGCAGTTCTTC. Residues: CASSRVTGTSSYNEQFF.

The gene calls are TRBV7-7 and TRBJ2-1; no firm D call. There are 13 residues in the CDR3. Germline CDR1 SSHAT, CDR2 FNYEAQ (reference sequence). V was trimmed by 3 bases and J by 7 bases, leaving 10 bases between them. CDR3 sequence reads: CASSFGPLNEQFF. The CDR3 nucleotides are TGTGCCAGCAGCTTTGGCCCTCTTAATGAGCAGTTCTTC.

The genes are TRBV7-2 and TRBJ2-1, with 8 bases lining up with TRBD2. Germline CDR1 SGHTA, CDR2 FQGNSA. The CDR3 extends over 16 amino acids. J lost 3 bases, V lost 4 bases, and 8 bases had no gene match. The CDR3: CASSSYPSGSYNEQFF. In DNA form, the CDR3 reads TGTGCCAGCAGCTCTTATCCCAGCGGGAGCTACAATGAGCAGTTCTTC.

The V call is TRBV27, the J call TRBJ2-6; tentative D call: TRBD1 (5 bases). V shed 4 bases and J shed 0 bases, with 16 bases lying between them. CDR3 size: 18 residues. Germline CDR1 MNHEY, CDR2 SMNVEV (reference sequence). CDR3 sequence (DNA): TGTGCCAGCAGTTGGCCCGGCCGACAGTTCTCTGGGGCCAACGTCCTGACTTTC. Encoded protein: CASSWPGRQFSGANVLTF.

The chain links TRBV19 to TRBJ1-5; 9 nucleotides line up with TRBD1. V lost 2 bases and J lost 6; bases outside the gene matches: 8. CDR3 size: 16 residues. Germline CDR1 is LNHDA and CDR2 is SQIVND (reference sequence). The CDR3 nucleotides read TGTGCCAGTAGTATACGGACAGGGGTAATTGGTCAGCCCCAGCATTTT. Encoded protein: CASSIRTGVIGQPQHF.

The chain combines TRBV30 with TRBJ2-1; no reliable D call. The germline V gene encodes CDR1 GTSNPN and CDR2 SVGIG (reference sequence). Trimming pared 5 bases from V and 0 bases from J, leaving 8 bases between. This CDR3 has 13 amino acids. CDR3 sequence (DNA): TGTGCCTGGGACTCCACCTCCTACAATGAGCAGTTCTTC. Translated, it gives CAWDSTSYNEQFF.

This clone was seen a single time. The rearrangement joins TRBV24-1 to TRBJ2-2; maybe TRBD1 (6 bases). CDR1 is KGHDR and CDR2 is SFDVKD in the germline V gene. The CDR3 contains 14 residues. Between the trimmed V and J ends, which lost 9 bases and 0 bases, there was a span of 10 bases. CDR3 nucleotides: TGTGCCACCCAAGGACAGACGAACACCGGGGAGCTGTTTTTT. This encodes CATQGQTNTGELFF.

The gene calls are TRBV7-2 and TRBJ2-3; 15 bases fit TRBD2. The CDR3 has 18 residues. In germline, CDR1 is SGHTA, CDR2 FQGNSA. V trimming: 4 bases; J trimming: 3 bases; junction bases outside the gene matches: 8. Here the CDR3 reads CASSSSGTSGRNTDTQYF. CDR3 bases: TGTGCCAGCAGCTCATCCGGGACTAGCGGGAGGAATACAGATACGCAGTATTTT.

The CDR3 DNA follows: TGTGCCAGCATTCGGGACACCACAGATACGCAGTATTTT. Translation: CASIRDTTDTQYF. The chain uses TRBV2 and TRBJ2-3, with D possibly being TRBD1 (6 bases). The germline CDR1 and CDR2 sequences are SNHLY and FYNNEI. CDR3 length: 13 amino acids. Deletions cut 7 bases from V and 2 bases from J, with 10 bases between. The complete variable domain, with remaining parts taken from reference TRBV2 and TRBJ2-3, reads EPEVTQTPSHQVTQMGQEVILRCVPISNHLYFYWYRQILGQKVEFLVSFYNNEISEKSEIFDDQFSVERPDGSNFTLKIRSTKLEDSAMYFCASIRDTTDTQYFGPGTRLTVL.

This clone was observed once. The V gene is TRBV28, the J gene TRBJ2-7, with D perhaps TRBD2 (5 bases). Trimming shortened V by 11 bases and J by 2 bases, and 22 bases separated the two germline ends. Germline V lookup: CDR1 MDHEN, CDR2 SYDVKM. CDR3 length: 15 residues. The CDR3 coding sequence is TGTGCCTCCCAAACCGGTAACTTGGGAGCCTACGAGCAGTACTTC. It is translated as CASQTGNLGAYEQYF.

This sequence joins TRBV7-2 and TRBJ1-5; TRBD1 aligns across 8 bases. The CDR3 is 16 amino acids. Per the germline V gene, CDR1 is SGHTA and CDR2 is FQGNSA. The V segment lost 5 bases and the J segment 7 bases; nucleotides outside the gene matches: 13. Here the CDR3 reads CASSPGTGQLGQPQHF. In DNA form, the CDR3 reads TGTGCCAGCAGCCCCGGGACAGGACAACTCGGACAGCCCCAGCATTTT. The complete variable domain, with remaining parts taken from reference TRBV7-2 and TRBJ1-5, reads GAGVSQSPSNKVTEKGKDVELRCDPISGHTALYWYRQSLGQGLEFLIYFQGNSAPDKSGLPSDRFSAERTGGSVSTLTIQRTQQEDSAVYLCASSPGTGQLGQPQHFGDGTRLSIL.

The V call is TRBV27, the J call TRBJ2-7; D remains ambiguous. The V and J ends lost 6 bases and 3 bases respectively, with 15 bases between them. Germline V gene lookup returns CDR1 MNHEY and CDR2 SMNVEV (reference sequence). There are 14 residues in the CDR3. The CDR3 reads CASSYRRRDYEQYF. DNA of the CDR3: TGTGCCAGCAGCTATCGACGGAGAGACTACGAGCAGTACTTC.

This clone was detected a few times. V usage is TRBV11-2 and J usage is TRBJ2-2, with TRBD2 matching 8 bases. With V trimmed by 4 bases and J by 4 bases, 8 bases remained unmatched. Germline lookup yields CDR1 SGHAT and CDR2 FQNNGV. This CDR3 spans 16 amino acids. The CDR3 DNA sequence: TGTGCCAGCAGCTCACCCGGGGGGGCCGGCACCGGGGAGCTGTTTTTT. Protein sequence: CASSSPGGAGTGELFF.

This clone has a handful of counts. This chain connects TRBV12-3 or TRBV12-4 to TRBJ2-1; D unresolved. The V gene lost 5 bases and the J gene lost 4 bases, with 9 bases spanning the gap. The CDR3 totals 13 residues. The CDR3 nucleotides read TGTGCCAGCAGTCTCCTTCAGTACAATGAGCAGTTCTTC. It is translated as CASSLLQYNEQFF.

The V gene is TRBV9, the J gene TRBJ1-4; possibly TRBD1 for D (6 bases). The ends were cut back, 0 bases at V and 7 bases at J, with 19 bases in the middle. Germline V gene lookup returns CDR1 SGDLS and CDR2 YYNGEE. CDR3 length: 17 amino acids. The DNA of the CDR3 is TGTGCCAGCAGCGTAGGAGGAAGGGGGTACTACAGTGAAAAACTGTTTTTT. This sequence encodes CASSVGGRGYYSEKLFF.

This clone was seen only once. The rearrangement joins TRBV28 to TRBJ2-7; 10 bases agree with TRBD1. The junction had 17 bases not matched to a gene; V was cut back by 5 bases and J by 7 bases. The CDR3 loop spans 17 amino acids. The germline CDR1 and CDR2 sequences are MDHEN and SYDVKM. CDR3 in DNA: TGTGCCAGCAGTCCGACCCAGGGACAGGGGAATCCTTGGGAGCAGTACTTC. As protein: CASSPTQGQGNPWEQYF.

This chain's CDR3 is CASSARRLAGEVRVERGELFF. The CDR3 DNA reads TGTGCCAGTAGTGCCCGAAGACTAGCGGGAGAGGTCAGGGTAGAGCGTGGGGAGCTGTTTTTT. The chain links TRBV19 to TRBJ2-2; 12 bases agree with TRBD2. This CDR3 comprises 21 residues. With V trimmed by 5 bases and J by 8 bases, 24 bases remained unmatched. The germline gives CDR1 LNHDA, CDR2 SQIVND (reference sequence).

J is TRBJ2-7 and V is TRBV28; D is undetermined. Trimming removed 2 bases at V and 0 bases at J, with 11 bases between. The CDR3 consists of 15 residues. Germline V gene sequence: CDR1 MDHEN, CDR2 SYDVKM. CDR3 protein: CASSLGSGYSYEQYF. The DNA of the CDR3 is TGTGCCAGCAGTTTAGGGTCAGGCTACTCCTACGAGCAGTACTTC.

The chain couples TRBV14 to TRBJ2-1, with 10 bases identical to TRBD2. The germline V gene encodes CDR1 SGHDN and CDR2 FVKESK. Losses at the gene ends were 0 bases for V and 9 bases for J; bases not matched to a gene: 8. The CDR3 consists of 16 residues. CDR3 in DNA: TGTGCCAGCAGCCAAGATACCCTAGCGGGAGTCAGTGAGCAGTTCTTC. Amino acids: CASSQDTLAGVSEQFF.

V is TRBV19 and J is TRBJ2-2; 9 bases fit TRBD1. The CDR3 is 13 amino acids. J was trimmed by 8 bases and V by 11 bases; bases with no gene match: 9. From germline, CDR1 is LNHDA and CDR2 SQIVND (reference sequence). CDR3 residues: CAGQGQRLGELFF. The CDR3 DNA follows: TGTGCCGGACAGGGGCAGAGGTTAGGGGAGCTGTTTTTT.

CDR3 in amino acids: CASMAAGGSYNEQFF. As DNA, the CDR3 is TGTGCCAGCATGGCAGCGGGAGGTAGCTACAATGAGCAGTTCTTC. The chain employs TRBV6-5 and TRBJ2-1; TRBD2 matches 9 bases. J gave up 3 bases and V 7 bases, and 7 bases lay outside the gene matches. The CDR3 runs 15 residues. Germline loops: CDR1 MNHEY, CDR2 SVGAGI.

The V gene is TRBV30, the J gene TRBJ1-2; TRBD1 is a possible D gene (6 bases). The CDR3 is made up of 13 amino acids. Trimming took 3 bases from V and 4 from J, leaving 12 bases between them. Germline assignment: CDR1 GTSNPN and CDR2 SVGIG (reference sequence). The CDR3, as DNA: TGTGCCTGGAGCGGACAGATTTTCTATGGCTACACCTTC. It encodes CAWSGQIFYGYTF.

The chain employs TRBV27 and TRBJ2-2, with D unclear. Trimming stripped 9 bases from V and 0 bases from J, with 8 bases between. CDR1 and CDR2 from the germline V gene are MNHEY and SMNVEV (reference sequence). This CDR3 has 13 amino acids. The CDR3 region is CASETTNTGELFF. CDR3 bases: TGTGCCAGTGAAACAACGAACACCGGGGAGCTGTTTTTT.

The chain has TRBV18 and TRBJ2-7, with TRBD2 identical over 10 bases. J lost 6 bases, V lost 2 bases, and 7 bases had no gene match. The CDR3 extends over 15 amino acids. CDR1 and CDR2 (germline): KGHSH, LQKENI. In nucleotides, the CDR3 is TGTGCCAGCTCACCAGGGGGGACTAGCGTATTCGAGCAGTACTTC. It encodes CASSPGGTSVFEQYF. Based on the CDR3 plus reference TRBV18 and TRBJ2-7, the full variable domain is NAGVMQNPRHLVRRRGQEARLRCSPMKGHSHVYWYRQLPEEGLKFMVYLQKENIIDESGMPKERFSAEFPKEGPSILRIQQVVRGDSAAYFCASSPGGTSVFEQYFGPGTRLTVT.

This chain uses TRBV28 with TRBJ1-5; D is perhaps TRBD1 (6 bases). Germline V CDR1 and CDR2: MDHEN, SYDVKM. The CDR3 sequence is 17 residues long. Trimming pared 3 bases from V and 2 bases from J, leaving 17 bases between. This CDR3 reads CASSFGRGPYGNQPQHF. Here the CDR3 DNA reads TGTGCCAGCAGTTTCGGCAGGGGTCCGTATGGCAATCAGCCCCAGCATTTT.

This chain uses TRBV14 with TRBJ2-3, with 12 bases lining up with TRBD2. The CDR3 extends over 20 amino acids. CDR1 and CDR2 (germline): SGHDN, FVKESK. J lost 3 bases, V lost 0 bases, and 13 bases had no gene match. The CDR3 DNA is TGTGCCAGCAGCCAAGATCACACTTCAGGACTAGCGGGAAGGACAGATACGCAGTATTTT. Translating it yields CASSQDHTSGLAGRTDTQYF. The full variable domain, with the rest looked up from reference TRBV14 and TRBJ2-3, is EAGVTQFPSHSVIEKGQTVTLRCDPISGHDNLYWYRRVMGKEIKFLLHFVKESKQDESGMPNNRFLAERTGGTYSTLKVQPAELEDSGVYFCASSQDHTSGLAGRTDTQYFGPGTRLTVL.

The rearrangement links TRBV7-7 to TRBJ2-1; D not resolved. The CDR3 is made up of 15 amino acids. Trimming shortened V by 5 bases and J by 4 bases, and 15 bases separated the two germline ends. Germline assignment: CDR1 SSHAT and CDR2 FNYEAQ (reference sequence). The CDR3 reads CASSRGQATYNEQFF. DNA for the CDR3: TGTGCCAGCAGCCGTGGGCAGGCAACTTACAATGAGCAGTTCTTC.

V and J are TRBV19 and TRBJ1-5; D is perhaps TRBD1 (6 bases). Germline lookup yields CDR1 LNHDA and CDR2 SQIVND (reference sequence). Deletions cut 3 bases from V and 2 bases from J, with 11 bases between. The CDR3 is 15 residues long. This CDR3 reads CASSIRGAGNQPQHF. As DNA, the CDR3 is TGTGCCAGTAGTATTCGGGGGGCTGGCAATCAGCCCCAGCATTTT.